A selection of T cell receptor beta chains follows, all from one sample in a study of identical twins. Each CDR3 protein is one row after TCRdb ran MiXCR on the 5' RACE reads. This table holds hundreds of thousands of distinct CDR3 sequences, about 7% found once. Another study also made use of these data, one on yellow fever vaccine responses in identical twins.

Input material: memory (CD45RO+) T cells sorted from blood. The receptors were gathered from a woman between 18 and 29 years old in good health. Each CDR3 is given with its conserved first and last residue. A D gene is named only where the DNA matches it firmly. Size values are once, few and many counts, or a class for expanded clones, and some rows have none.

cdr3_aa	cdr3_nt	v_call	j_call	d_call	clone_size
CASSRDSSEAFF	TGTGCCAGCAGCCGGGACAGTTCCGAAGCTTTCTTT	TRBV3-1	TRBJ1-1	TRBD1	-
CARDRGSINEQFF	TGTGCCAGGGACAGGGGGTCGATTAATGAGCAGTTCTTC	TRBV2	TRBJ2-1	TRBD1	few
CASTRGPNTGELFF	TGTGCCAGCACCAGAGGACCTAACACCGGGGAGCTGTTTTTT	TRBV14	TRBJ2-2	-	many
CASSPGQKQFF	TGTGCCAGCAGTCCCGGACAGAAGCAGTTCTTC	TRBV2	TRBJ2-1	-	-
CATCLSGSPLHF	TGTGCCACCTGTCTTAGTGGTTCACCCCTCCACTTT	TRBV24-1	TRBJ1-6	-	-
CTSCSMGLAASYNEQFF	TGTACCAGCTGTTCTATGGGACTAGCGGCTTCCTACAATGAGCAGTTCTTC	TRBV12-3/TRBV12-4	TRBJ2-1	TRBD2	-
CASMGYSAYFTYEQYF	TGTGCCAGCATGGGGTATAGCGCCTATTTTACCTACGAGCAGTACTTC	TRBV6-1	TRBJ2-7	-	few
CASLQGALREGRADYEQYF	TGTGCCAGCTTGCAGGGGGCCCTTCGGGAGGGGAGGGCCGACTACGAGCAGTACTTC	TRBV23-1	TRBJ2-7	-	-
CASSQVAGPTDTQYF	TGCGCTAGCAGCCAAGTTGCGGGACCCACAGATACGCAGTATTTT	TRBV4-1	TRBJ2-3	-	few
CSAELGTSGIQETQYF	TGCAGTGCCGAACTGGGGACTAGCGGGATCCAAGAGACCCAGTACTTC	TRBV20-1	TRBJ2-5	TRBD2	many
CSASLQGRGAEAFF	TGCAGTGCTAGCCTGCAGGGGAGGGGGGCTGAAGCTTTCTTT	TRBV20-1	TRBJ1-1	-	many
CASSEFSQTGFFTDTQYF	TGTGCCAGCAGTGAATTTTCCCAAACAGGGTTCTTCACAGATACGCAGTATTTT	TRBV25-1	TRBJ2-3	-	-
CSARTGFGKNIQYF	TGCAGTGCTAGAACGGGGTTTGGCAAAAACATTCAGTACTTC	TRBV20-1	TRBJ2-4	-	few
CASRTGQGQGTHNEQFF	TGTGCCAGCAGGACGGGCCAGGGACAGGGGACACACAATGAGCAGTTCTTC	TRBV11-1	TRBJ2-1	TRBD1	-
CASSQEGGQGRNYEQYF	TGTGCCAGCAGCCAAGAAGGGGGACAGGGGAGGAACTACGAGCAGTACTTC	TRBV3-1	TRBJ2-7	TRBD1	-
CASSYSSRFTEAFF	TGTGCCAGCAGTTACTCGAGTAGGTTCACTGAAGCTTTCTTT	TRBV6-5	TRBJ1-1	-	-
CASSLGDTARAFF	TGTGCCAGCAGCTTGGGGGACACCGCCCGAGCTTTCTTT	TRBV5-5	TRBJ1-1	-	few
CASSGGQGASPLHF	TGTGCCAGCAGTGGGGGACAGGGGGCTTCACCCCTCCACTTT	TRBV6-1	TRBJ1-6	TRBD1	few
CASRAGTEYNSPLHF	TGTGCCAGCAGGGCCGGGACAGAGTATAATTCACCCCTCCACTTT	TRBV28	TRBJ1-6	TRBD1	-
CASSLSPYEQYF	TGTGCCAGCAGCTTATCCCCCTACGAGCAGTACTTC	TRBV7-9	TRBJ2-7	-	-
CASSAMGPQETQYF	TGTGCCAGCAGCGCGATGGGACCTCAAGAGACCCAGTACTTC	TRBV7-2	TRBJ2-5	-	few
CSATGGRSYNEQFF	TGCAGCGCTACTGGGGGCCGCTCCTACAATGAGCAGTTCTTC	TRBV29-1	TRBJ2-1	-	many
CSARGAGVIYNEQFF	TGCAGTGCTAGAGGGGCGGGGGTAATATACAATGAGCAGTTCTTC	TRBV20-1	TRBJ2-1	TRBD2	-
CASRNRDRSPLHF	TGTGCCAGCAGAAACAGGGATAGATCACCCCTCCACTTT	TRBV28	TRBJ1-6	-	-
CATTSGRGRGEKLFF	TGTGCCACCACCTCGGGGCGGGGAAGGGGCGAAAAACTGTTTTTT	TRBV15	TRBJ1-4	-	-
CASRLGDHTGELFF	TGTGCCAGCAGACTGGGGGATCACACCGGGGAGCTGTTTTTT	TRBV7-9	TRBJ2-2	-	-
CASSRTYSRNTIYF	TGTGCCAGTAGCCGTACTTACTCTCGAAACACCATATATTTT	TRBV12-3/TRBV12-4	TRBJ1-3	-	few
CASRERGDGEKLFF	TGTGCCAGCAGAGAGAGGGGTGACGGTGAAAAACTGTTTTTT	TRBV2	TRBJ1-4	-	-
CASSFGSYYEQYF	TGTGCCAGCAGTTTCGGTAGCTACTACGAGCAGTACTTC	TRBV28	TRBJ2-7	-	few
CATSDSEWRDNEQFF	TGTGCCACCAGTGATTCAGAGTGGAGGGACAATGAGCAGTTCTTC	TRBV24-1	TRBJ2-1	-	many
CASSETGDTGELFF	TGTGCCAGCAGTGAGACAGGGGACACCGGGGAGCTGTTTTTT	TRBV6-4	TRBJ2-2	TRBD1	many
CASSTTTGSNSPLHF	TGTGCCAGTAGTACTACGACAGGGAGCAATTCACCCCTCCACTTT	TRBV19	TRBJ1-6	TRBD1	-